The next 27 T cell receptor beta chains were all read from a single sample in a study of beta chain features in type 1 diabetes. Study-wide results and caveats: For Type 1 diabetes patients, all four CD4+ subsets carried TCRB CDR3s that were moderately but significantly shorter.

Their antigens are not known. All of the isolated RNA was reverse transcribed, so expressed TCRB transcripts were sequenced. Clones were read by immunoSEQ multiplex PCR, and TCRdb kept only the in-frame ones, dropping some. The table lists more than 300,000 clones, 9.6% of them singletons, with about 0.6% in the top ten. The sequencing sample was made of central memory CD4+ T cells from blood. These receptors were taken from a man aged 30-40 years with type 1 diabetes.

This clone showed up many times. The CDR3 loop is CASSLGSTEAFF. Written as DNA, the CDR3 is TGTGCCAGCAGCCTTGGGAGCACTGAAGCTTTCTTT. The chain joins TRBV7-2 to TRBJ1-1, with D hard to call. This CDR3 contains 12 residues. The V gene lost 5 bases and the J gene lost 4 bases, with 8 bases spanning the gap. Germline V gives CDR1 SGHTA, CDR2 FQGNSA. The variable domain in full, with the rest retrieved from reference TRBV7-2 and TRBJ1-1, is GAGVSQSPSNKVTEKGKDVELRCDPISGHTALYWYRQSLGQGLEFLIYFQGNSAPDKSGLPSDRFSAERTGGSVSTLTIQRTQQEDSAVYLCASSLGSTEAFFGQGTRLTVV.

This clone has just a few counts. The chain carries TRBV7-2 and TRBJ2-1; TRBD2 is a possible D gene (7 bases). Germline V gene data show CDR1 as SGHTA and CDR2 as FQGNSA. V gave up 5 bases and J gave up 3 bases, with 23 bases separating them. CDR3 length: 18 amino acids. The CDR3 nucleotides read TGTGCCAGCAGCCTCTCTGGCGGGGGCTCCCCTGTCTACAATGAGCAGTTCTTC. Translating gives CASSLSGGGSPVYNEQFF. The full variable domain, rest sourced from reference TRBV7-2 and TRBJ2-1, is GAGVSQSPSNKVTEKGKDVELRCDPISGHTALYWYRQSLGQGLEFLIYFQGNSAPDKSGLPSDRFSAERTGGSVSTLTIQRTQQEDSAVYLCASSLSGGGSPVYNEQFFGPGTRLTVL.

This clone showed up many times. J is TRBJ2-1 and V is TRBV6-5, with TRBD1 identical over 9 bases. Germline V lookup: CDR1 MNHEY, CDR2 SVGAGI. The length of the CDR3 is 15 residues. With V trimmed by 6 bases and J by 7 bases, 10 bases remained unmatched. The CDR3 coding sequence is TGTGCCAGCAGAAGGACAGGGGAATCTAGGAATGAGCAGTTCTTC. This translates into CASRRTGESRNEQFF.

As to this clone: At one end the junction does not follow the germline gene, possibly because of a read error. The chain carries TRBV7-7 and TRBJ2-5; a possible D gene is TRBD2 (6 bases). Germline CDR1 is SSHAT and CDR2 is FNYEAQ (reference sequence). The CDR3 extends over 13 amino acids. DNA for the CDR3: TGTGCCAGCAGACGAACTAGCATTGAGATCCAGTACTTC. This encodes CASRRTSIEIQYF.

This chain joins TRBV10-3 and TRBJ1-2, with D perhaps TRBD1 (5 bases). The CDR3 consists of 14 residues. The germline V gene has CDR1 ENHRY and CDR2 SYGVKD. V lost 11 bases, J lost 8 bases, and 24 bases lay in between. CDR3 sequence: CAVSPERDQRGYTF. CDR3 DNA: TGTGCCGTATCTCCCGAGAGGGACCAGAGGGGCTACACCTTC.

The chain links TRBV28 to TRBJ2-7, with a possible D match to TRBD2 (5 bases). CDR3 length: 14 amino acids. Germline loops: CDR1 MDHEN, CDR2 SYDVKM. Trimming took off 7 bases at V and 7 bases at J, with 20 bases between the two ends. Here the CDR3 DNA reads TGTGCCAGCAACCCCGCGGGCAACCTTCGGGAGCAGTACTTC. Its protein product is CASNPAGNLREQYF.

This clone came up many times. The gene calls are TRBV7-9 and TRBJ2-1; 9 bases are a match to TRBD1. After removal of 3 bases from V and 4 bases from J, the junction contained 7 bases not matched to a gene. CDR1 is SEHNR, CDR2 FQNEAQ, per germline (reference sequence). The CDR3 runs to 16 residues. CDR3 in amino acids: CASSFLGTGIYNEQFF. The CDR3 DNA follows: TGTGCCAGCAGCTTCCTCGGGACAGGGATTTACAATGAGCAGTTCTTC. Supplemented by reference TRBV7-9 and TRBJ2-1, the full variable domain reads DTGVSQNPRHKITKRGQNVTFRCDPISEHNRLYWYRQTLGQGPEFLTYFQNEAQLEKSRLLSDRFSAERPKGSFSTLEIQRTEQGDSAMYLCASSFLGTGIYNEQFFGPGTRLTVL.

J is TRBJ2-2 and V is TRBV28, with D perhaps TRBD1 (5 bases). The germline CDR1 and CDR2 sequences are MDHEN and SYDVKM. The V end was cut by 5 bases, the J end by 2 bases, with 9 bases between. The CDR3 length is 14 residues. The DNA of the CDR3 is TGTGCCAGCAGTCGACAGCAAAACACCGGGGAGCTGTTTTTT. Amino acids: CASSRQQNTGELFF.

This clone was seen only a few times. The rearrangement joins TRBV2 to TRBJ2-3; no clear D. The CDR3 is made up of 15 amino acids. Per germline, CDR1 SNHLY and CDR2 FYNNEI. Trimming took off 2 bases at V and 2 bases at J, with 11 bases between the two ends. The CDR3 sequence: CASSENYRSTDTQYF. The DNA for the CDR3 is TGTGCCAGCAGTGAAAACTACAGATCCACAGATACGCAGTATTTT.

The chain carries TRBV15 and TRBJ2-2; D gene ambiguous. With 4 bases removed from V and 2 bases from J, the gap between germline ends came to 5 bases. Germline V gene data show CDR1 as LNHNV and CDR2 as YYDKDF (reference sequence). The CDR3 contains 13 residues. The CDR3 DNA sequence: TGTGCCACCAGCACTAGAAACACCGGGGAGCTGTTTTTT. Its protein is CATSTRNTGELFF.

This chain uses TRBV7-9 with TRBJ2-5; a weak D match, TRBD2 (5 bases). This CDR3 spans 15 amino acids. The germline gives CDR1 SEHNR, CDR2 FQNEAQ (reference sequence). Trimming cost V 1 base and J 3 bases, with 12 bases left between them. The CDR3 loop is CASSLDGGYEETQYF. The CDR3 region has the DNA TGTGCCAGCAGCTTAGATGGCGGGTACGAAGAGACCCAGTACTTC. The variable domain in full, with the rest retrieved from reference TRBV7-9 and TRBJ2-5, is DTGVSQNPRHKITKRGQNVTFRCDPISEHNRLYWYRQTLGQGPEFLTYFQNEAQLEKSRLLSDRFSAERPKGSFSTLEIQRTEQGDSAMYLCASSLDGGYEETQYFGPGTRLLVL.

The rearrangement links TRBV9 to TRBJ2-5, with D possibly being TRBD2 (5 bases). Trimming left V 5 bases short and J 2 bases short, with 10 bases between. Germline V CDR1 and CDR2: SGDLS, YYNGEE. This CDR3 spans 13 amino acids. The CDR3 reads CASSLAWQETQYF. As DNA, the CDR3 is TGTGCCAGCAGTCTAGCTTGGCAAGAGACCCAGTACTTC.

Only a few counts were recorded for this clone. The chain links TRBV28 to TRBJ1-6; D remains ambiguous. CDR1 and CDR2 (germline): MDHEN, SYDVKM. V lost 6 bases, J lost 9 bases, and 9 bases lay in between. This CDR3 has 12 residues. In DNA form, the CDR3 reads TGTGCCAGCAGCCAAACCCCTTCACCCCTCCACTTT. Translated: CASSQTPSPLHF.

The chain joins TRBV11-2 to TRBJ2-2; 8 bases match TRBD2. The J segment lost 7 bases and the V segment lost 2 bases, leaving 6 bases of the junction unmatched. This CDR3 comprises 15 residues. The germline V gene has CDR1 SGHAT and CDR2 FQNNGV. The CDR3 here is CASSLTGGHGGELFF. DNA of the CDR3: TGTGCCAGCAGCTTAACGGGAGGGCATGGCGGGGAGCTGTTTTTT.

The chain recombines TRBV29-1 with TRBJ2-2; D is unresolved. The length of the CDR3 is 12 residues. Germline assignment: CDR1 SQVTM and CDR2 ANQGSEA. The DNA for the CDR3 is TGCAGTGTCCGGAGAGGCACCGGGGAGCTGTTTTTT. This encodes CSVRRGTGELFF.

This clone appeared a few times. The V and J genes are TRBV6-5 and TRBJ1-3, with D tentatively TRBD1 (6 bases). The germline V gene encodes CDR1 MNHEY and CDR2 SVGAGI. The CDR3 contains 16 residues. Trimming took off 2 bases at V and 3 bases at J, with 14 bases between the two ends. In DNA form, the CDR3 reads TGTGCCAGCAGTTACGCGGCGGGGGCTGGTGGAAACACCATATATTTT. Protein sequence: CASSYAAGAGGNTIYF.

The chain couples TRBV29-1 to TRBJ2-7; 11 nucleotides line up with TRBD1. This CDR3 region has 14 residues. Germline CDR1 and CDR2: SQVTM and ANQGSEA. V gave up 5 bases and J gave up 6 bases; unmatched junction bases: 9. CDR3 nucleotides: TGCAGCGTTTCCCGGGACAGGGGGTCTGGCGAGCAGTACTTC. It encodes CSVSRDRGSGEQYF.

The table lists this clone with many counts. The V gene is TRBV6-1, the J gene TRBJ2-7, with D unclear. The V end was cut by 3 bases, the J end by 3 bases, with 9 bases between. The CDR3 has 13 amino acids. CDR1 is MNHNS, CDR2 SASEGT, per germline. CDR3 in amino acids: CASSEASGYEQYF. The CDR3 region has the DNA TGTGCCAGCAGTGAGGCTTCGGGCTACGAGCAGTACTTC.

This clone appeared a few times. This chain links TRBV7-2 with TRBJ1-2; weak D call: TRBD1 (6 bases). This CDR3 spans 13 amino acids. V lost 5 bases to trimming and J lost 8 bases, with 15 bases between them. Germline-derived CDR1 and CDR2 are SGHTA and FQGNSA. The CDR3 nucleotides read TGTGCCAGCAGCCAAAGTCGGGACATCGGCTACACCTTC. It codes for CASSQSRDIGYTF.

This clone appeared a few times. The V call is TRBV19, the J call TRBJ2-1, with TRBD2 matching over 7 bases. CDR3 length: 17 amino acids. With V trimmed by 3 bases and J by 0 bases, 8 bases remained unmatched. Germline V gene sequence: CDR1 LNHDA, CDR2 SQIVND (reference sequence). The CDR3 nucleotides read TGTGCCAGTAGTATTGGGGCTAGCGGTAGCTCCTACAATGAGCAGTTCTTC. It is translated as CASSIGASGSSYNEQFF.

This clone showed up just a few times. CDR3 loop: CASSQGQGTAPEKLFF. The CDR3 DNA sequence: TGCGCCAGCAGCCAAGGTCAGGGGACAGCCCCTGAAAAACTGTTTTTT. The rearrangement joins TRBV4-3 to TRBJ1-4, with 7 positions matching TRBD1. V lost 1 base, J lost 7 bases, and 9 bases stayed unmatched. There are 16 residues in the CDR3. The V gene's germline CDR1 is LGHNA and CDR2 YSLEER.

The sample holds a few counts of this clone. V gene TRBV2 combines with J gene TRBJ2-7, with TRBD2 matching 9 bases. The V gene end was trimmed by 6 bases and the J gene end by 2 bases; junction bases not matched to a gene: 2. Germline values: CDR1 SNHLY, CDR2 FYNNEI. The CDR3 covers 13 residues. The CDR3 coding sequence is TGTGCCAGCAGCCTAGCGGGGACCTACGAGCAGTACTTC. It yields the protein CASSLAGTYEQYF. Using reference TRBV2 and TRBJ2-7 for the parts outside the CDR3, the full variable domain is EPEVTQTPSHQVTQMGQEVILRCVPISNHLYFYWYRQILGQKVEFLVSFYNNEISEKSEIFDDQFSVERPDGSNFTLKIRSTKLEDSAMYFCASSLAGTYEQYFGPGTRLTVT.

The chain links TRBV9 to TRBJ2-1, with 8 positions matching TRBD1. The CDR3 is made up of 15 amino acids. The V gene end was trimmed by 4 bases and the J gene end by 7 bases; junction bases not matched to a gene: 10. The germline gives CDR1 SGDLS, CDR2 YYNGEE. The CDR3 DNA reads TGTGCCAGCAGCACCACCTCAGGGGGCTGGAATGAGCAGTTCTTC. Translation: CASSTTSGGWNEQFF. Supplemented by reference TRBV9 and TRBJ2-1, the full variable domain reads DSGVTQTPKHLITATGQRVTLRCSPRSGDLSVYWYQQSLDQGLQFLIQYYNGEERAKGNILERFSAQQFPDLHSELNLSSLELGDSALYFCASSTTSGGWNEQFFGPGTRLTVL.

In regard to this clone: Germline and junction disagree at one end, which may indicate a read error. CDR3 bases: TGTGCCATCAGTGAGTCGAAAGATACGCAGTATTTT. Residues: CAISESKDTQYF. The V gene is TRBV6-5, the J gene TRBJ2-3; D remains unclear. The CDR3 loop spans 12 amino acids. The germline V gene has CDR1 MNHEY and CDR2 SVGAGI.

The CDR3 protein is CASSSRQFDTQYF. As DNA, the CDR3 is TGTGCCAGCAGCTCGAGACAGTTCGATACGCAGTATTTT. The V call is TRBV7-9, the J call TRBJ2-3, with D tentatively TRBD1 (5 bases). Trimming stripped 4 bases from V and 6 bases from J, with 11 bases between. CDR1 and CDR2 from the germline V gene are SEHNR and FQNEAQ (reference sequence). CDR3 size: 13 residues.

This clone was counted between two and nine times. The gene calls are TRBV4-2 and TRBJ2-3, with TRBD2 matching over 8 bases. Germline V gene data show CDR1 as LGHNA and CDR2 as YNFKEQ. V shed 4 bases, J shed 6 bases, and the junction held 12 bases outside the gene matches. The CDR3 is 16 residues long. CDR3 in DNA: TGTGCCAGCAGCCCCCTCCAGCGGGAGCCCCCCGATACGCAGTATTTT. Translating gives CASSPLQREPPDTQYF.

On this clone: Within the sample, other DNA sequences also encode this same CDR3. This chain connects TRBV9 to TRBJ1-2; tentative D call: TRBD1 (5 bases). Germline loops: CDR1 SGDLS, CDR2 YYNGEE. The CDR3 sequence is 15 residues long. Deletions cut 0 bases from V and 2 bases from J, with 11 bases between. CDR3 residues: CASSVDGTGNYGYTF. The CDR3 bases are TGTGCCAGCAGCGTAGATGGGACGGGGAACTATGGCTACACCTTC.